The 31 T cell receptor beta chains below come from one sample, sequenced in a study of T cells in localized non-small cell lung cancer. Using immunoSEQ multiplex PCR, the repertoire was profiled, and TCRdb retains in-frame clones only, with some absent. This table has approximately 1,200 clones, more than 20% appearing once. The input for sequencing was normal lung tissue next to the tumor, taken before any cancer treatment. The receptors were sampled from a woman between 35 and 70 years old with stage I squamous cell lung carcinoma.

This clone is large in the sample. V usage is TRBV30 and J usage is TRBJ1-1; D remains unclear. Germline values: CDR1 GTSNPN, CDR2 SVGIG (reference sequence). The CDR3 contains 13 residues. V lost 2 bases and J 1 base, leaving 8 bases between the germline ends. Here the CDR3 DNA reads TGTGCCTGGAGTCTTATGGGGAACACTGAAGCTTTCTTT. Translating it yields CAWSLMGNTEAFF.

The chain employs TRBV18 and TRBJ2-6; D ambiguous. Between the trimmed V and J ends, which lost 0 bases and 4 bases, there was a span of 10 bases. The CDR3 extends over 16 amino acids. Germline CDR1 KGHSH, CDR2 LQKENI. CDR3 DNA: TGTGCCAGCTCACCACCCTACAAGGCCGGGGCCAACGTCCTGACTTTC. This translates into CASSPPYKAGANVLTF.

This clone is classed as large. The J gene is TRBJ1-2, the V gene TRBV30; D unresolved. CDR1 is GTSNPN and CDR2 is SVGIG in the germline V gene (reference sequence). The V end was cut by 5 bases, the J end by 7 bases, with 17 bases between. The CDR3 extends over 13 amino acids. CDR3 region: CAWQPGPGSGYTF. The CDR3 DNA reads as TGTGCCTGGCAACCCGGGCCGGGAAGTGGCTACACCTTC.

This clone qualifies as medium-sized. This sequence joins TRBV11-3 and TRBJ2-1; D perhaps matches TRBD1 (5 bases). Germline V gene data show CDR1 as SGHNT and CDR2 as YENEEA. Deletions cut 2 bases from V and 4 bases from J, with 15 bases between. There are 16 residues in the CDR3. The chain's CDR3 is CASSLIGVGPYNEQFF. The CDR3 coding sequence is TGTGCCAGCAGCTTAATAGGGGTAGGGCCTTACAATGAGCAGTTCTTC.

This chain joins TRBV11-3 and TRBJ2-1; TRBD2 matches at 7 bases. With 3 bases clipped from V and 4 bases from J, the junction kept 6 bases outside the gene matches. The CDR3 has 15 amino acids. CDR1 and CDR2 (germline): SGHNT, YENEEA. This chain's CDR3 is CASSLWQGGYNEQFF. The CDR3 DNA reads as TGTGCCAGCAGCTTGTGGCAGGGAGGGTACAATGAGCAGTTCTTC.

This clone was seen more than once but under ten times. This chain uses TRBV11-3 with TRBJ1-3, with D tentatively TRBD1 (6 bases). This CDR3 comprises 14 residues. The V end was cut by 5 bases, the J end by 0 bases, with 8 bases between. Germline CDR1 and CDR2: SGHNT and YENEEA. CDR3 protein: CASSPDSSGNTIYF. The CDR3 DNA is TGTGCCAGCAGCCCGGACAGCTCTGGAAACACCATATATTTT.

With regard to this clone: A read error may account for a junction end that differs from germline. The J gene is TRBJ2-7, the V gene TRBV28; 8 bases are shared with TRBD1. Germline V CDR1 and CDR2: MDHEN, SYDVKM. The CDR3 totals 14 residues. This CDR3 is CASSLSQGAHEQYF. In DNA, the CDR3 is TGTGCCAGCAGCTTATCTCAGGGGGCCCACGAGCAGTACTTC. Combining the CDR3 with reference TRBV28 and TRBJ2-7 gives the whole variable domain DVKVTQSSRYLVKRTGEKVFLECVQDMDHENMFWYRQDPGLGLRLIYFSYDVKMKEKGDIPEGYSVSREKKERFSLILESASTNQTSMYLCASSLSQGAHEQYFGPGTRLTVT.

This clone occurred a few times. The junction does not match germline at one end; this may be a read error. The rearrangement links TRBV4-1 to TRBJ2-3; 7 bases align to TRBD2. Germline CDR1 and CDR2: MGHRA and YSYEKL. The CDR3 spans 18 residues. CDR3: CTSSPRRLADWGTDTQYF. CDR3 in DNA: TGCACCAGCAGCCCCCGACGCCTAGCGGATTGGGGGACAGATACGCAGTATTTT.

This chain joins TRBV30 and TRBJ1-5; TRBD1 aligns across 7 bases. The ends lost 1 base at V and 5 bases at J; junction bases unmatched: 5. From germline, CDR1 is GTSNPN and CDR2 SVGIG (reference sequence). The CDR3 contains 14 residues. In DNA, the CDR3 is TGTGCCTGGAGTGAGGGGGCTGAGGATCAGCCCCAGCATTTT. Translated: CAWSEGAEDQPQHF.

The J gene is TRBJ2-5, the V gene TRBV28; 10 bases are a match to TRBD1. Germline V gene sequence: CDR1 MDHEN, CDR2 SYDVKM. V was pared by 6 bases and J by 2 bases, with 9 bases of the junction left unmatched. The CDR3 runs to 16 residues. CDR3 amino acids: CASSLSGTGVQETQYF. The CDR3 region has the DNA TGTGCCAGCAGCCTATCCGGGACAGGGGTACAAGAGACCCAGTACTTC.

CDR3 loop: CASSEAGRQAHHF. The DNA for the CDR3 is TGTGCCAGCAGTGAAGCGGGGAGGCAGGCTCACCATTTT. The chain couples TRBV6-1 to TRBJ1-5; the D is unclear. The CDR3 spans 13 residues. Looked up from germline, CDR1 is MNHNS and CDR2 is SASEGT. V was pared by 0 bases and J by 16 bases, with 16 bases between.

V usage is TRBV30 and J usage is TRBJ2-1; D gene uncertain. Trimming stripped 2 bases from V and 1 base from J, with 6 bases between. Germline loops: CDR1 GTSNPN, CDR2 SVGIG (reference sequence). The CDR3 runs to 13 residues. CDR3 nucleotide sequence: TGTGCCTGGAGTCTAGGTTCCTACAATGAGCAGTTCTTC. Translation gives CAWSLGSYNEQFF. Full variable domain (rest looked up from reference TRBV30 and TRBJ2-1): SQTIHQWPATLVQPVGSPLSLECTVEGTSNPNLYWYRQAAGRGLQLLFYSVGIGQISSEVPQNLSASRPQDRQFILSSKKLLLSDSGFYLCAWSLGSYNEQFFGPGTRLTVL.

In this sample, this clone turned up a few times. V usage is TRBV6-8 and J usage is TRBJ1-1; 11 nucleotides align to TRBD1. After removal of 6 bases from V and 12 bases from J, the junction contained 9 bases not matched to a gene. Germline CDR1 and CDR2: MNHGY and SAAAGT. The CDR3 contains 13 residues. The CDR3, as DNA: TGTGCCAGCAGGGACGGGACAGGGGGGGAAACTTTCTTT. Protein sequence: CASRDGTGGETFF.

This clone showed up just a few times. The chain uses TRBV6-8 and TRBJ1-1, with D perhaps matching TRBD1 (5 bases). Trimming took 5 bases from V and 0 from J, leaving 10 bases between them. CDR1 is MNHGY and CDR2 is SAAAGT in the germline V gene. The CDR3 contains 14 residues. The DNA for the CDR3 is TGTGCCAGCAGTACCCAGGGTATGAACACTGAAGCTTTCTTT. Translated: CASSTQGMNTEAFF.

The genes are TRBV19 and TRBJ1-1, with 7 bases aligning to TRBD1. The CDR3 sequence is 15 residues long. The junction had 18 bases not matched to a gene; V was cut back by 6 bases and J by 11 bases. The germline V gene encodes CDR1 LNHDA and CDR2 SQIVND (reference sequence). CDR3 bases: TGTGCCAGTAGGAAAGGAGGACAGGTAAACGATCAGGCTTTCTTT. The encoded protein is CASRKGGQVNDQAFF.

Relative to its sample, this clone is medium-sized (0.01 to 0.1%). The chain uses TRBV6-8 and TRBJ2-7; perhaps TRBD1 as D (5 bases). Trimming stripped 5 bases from V and 3 bases from J, with 17 bases between. The CDR3 runs to 15 residues. The germline CDR1 and CDR2 sequences are MNHGY and SAAAGT. The CDR3 sequence is CASSVDSPPDYEQYF. The CDR3 DNA is TGTGCCAGCAGTGTTGACAGTCCCCCCGACTACGAGCAGTACTTC.

The CDR3 DNA reads as TGTGCCAGTAGTAAGGGTAGCGGGTTGGGAGATACGCAGTATTTT. Translated, it gives CASSKGSGLGDTQYF. The genes are TRBV19 and TRBJ2-3, with 7 positions matching TRBD2. Germline CDR1 reads LNHDA; CDR2 reads SQIVND (reference sequence). The J segment lost 5 bases and the V segment lost 4 bases, leaving 9 bases of the junction unmatched. The CDR3 is 15 residues long. The whole variable domain, remainder taken from reference TRBV19 and TRBJ2-3, is DGGITQSPKYLFRKEGQNVTLSCEQNLNHDAMYWYRQDPGQGLRLIYYSQIVNDFQKGDIAEGYSVSREKKESFPLTVTSAQKNPTAFYLCASSKGSGLGDTQYFGPGTRLTVL.

This clone has more than one count but fewer than ten. V usage is TRBV6-8 and J usage is TRBJ2-3; a weak D match, TRBD2 (5 bases). The CDR3 is 13 amino acids. CDR1 MNHGY and CDR2 SAAAGT come from the germline V gene. V dropped 10 bases and J dropped 6 bases, with 17 bases sitting between them. The CDR3, as DNA: TGTGCCATCAGCACGGGGTACCCGGATACGCAGTATTTT. Protein sequence: CAISTGYPDTQYF.

This clone turned up a few times. V gene TRBV11-3 combines with J gene TRBJ1-1; possibly TRBD1 for D (5 bases). Trimming stripped 3 bases from V and 0 bases from J, with 14 bases between. The CDR3 covers 16 residues. The germline V gene encodes CDR1 SGHNT and CDR2 YENEEA. The CDR3 loop is CASSLDSGIMNTEAFF. The CDR3 DNA sequence: TGTGCCAGCAGCTTGGATTCAGGGATCATGAACACTGAAGCTTTCTTT.

The chain joins TRBV11-3 to TRBJ2-1; perhaps D is TRBD1 or TRBD2 (5 bases each). Trimming left V 3 bases short and J 5 bases short, with 11 bases between. The CDR3 extends over 14 amino acids. The germline CDR1 and CDR2 sequences are SGHNT and YENEEA. The CDR3 protein is CASSFRDGHNEQFF. The CDR3 nucleotides are TGTGCCAGCAGCTTCAGGGACGGACACAATGAGCAGTTCTTC.

This sequence joins TRBV29-1 and TRBJ1-2; D call uncertain. CDR3 length: 12 residues. Looked up from germline, CDR1 is SQVTM and CDR2 is ANQGSEA. Deletions cut 7 bases from V and 5 bases from J, with 14 bases between. The DNA of the CDR3 is TGCAGCGCCCCGATCGAGTGGTATGGCTACACCTTC. Translating it yields CSAPIEWYGYTF.

In DNA, the CDR3 is TGTGCCAGCAGTTTGACTTTATGGCAGCTAAACACTGAAGCTTTCTTT. Translated: CASSLTLWQLNTEAFF. V gene TRBV6-8 combines with J gene TRBJ1-1, with D unresolved. V was trimmed by 4 bases and J by 2 bases, leaving 17 bases between them. The germline V gene encodes CDR1 MNHGY and CDR2 SAAAGT. The CDR3 totals 16 residues.

This clone appeared a few times. The rearrangement links TRBV28 to TRBJ1-1, with 7 bases aligning to TRBD1. CDR1 and CDR2 (germline): MDHEN, SYDVKM. This CDR3 comprises 13 residues. The trim removed 6 bases at V and 4 bases at J, leaving 5 bases unmatched. The CDR3 sequence is CASSEGARTEAFF. The CDR3 nucleotides are TGTGCCAGCAGCGAGGGGGCGCGCACTGAAGCTTTCTTT. Variable domain in full (rest from reference TRBV28 and TRBJ1-1): DVKVTQSSRYLVKRTGEKVFLECVQDMDHENMFWYRQDPGLGLRLIYFSYDVKMKEKGDIPEGYSVSREKKERFSLILESASTNQTSMYLCASSEGARTEAFFGQGTRLTVV.

By share of the sample, this clone is large. This chain joins TRBV6-8 and TRBJ1-2; 7 bases are a match to TRBD1. The CDR3 consists of 18 residues. The junction had 13 bases not matched to a gene; V was cut back by 2 bases and J by 1 base. CDR1 is MNHGY, CDR2 SAAAGT, per germline. This CDR3 is CASSYDGDSPAVNYGYTF. CDR3 coding DNA: TGTGCCAGCAGTTACGACGGGGACAGTCCAGCTGTTAACTATGGCTACACCTTC.

This rearrangement joins TRBV25-1 to TRBJ1-1; D may be TRBD1 (6 bases). The CDR3 spans 15 residues. V lost 3 bases to trimming and J lost 0 bases, with 11 bases between them. The germline gives CDR1 MGHDK, CDR2 SYGVNS. The DNA for the CDR3 is TGTGCCAGCAGTGACCCCGGGACACTGAACACTGAAGCTTTCTTT. Its protein is CASSDPGTLNTEAFF.

The chain couples TRBV5-1 to TRBJ1-3, with a possible D match to TRBD1 (5 bases). Trimming pared 4 bases from V and 2 bases from J, leaving 13 bases between. There are 15 residues in the CDR3. Germline V gives CDR1 SGHRS, CDR2 YFSETQ. CDR3: CASSPDIGAGNTIYF. The CDR3, as DNA: TGCGCCAGCAGCCCGGACATAGGGGCTGGAAACACCATATATTTT. Variable domain in full (rest from reference TRBV5-1 and TRBJ1-3): KAGVTQTPRYLIKTRGQQVTLSCSPISGHRSVSWYQQTPGQGLQFLFEYFSETQRNKGNFPGRFSGRQFSNSRSEMNVSTLELGDSALYLCASSPDIGAGNTIYFGEGSWLTVV.

This clone has more than one count but fewer than ten. The V call is TRBV9, the J call TRBJ2-5, with 9 bases lining up with TRBD2. Germline V CDR1 and CDR2: SGDLS, YYNGEE. The V gene end was trimmed by 5 bases and the J gene end by 4 bases; junction bases not matched to a gene: 9. The CDR3 is 15 residues long. The CDR3 nucleotides read TGTGCCAGCAGTGAGGGCGGGAGGGCCCGAGAGACCCAGTACTTC. Encoded protein: CASSEGGRARETQYF.

The chain is built from TRBV30 and TRBJ2-3, with unresolved D. The length of the CDR3 is 15 residues. CDR1 is GTSNPN and CDR2 is SVGIG in the germline V gene (reference sequence). V dropped 1 base and J dropped 1 base, with 12 bases sitting between them. The CDR3 loop is CAWSGHSAGTDTQYF. DNA for the CDR3: TGTGCCTGGAGTGGCCACAGCGCCGGCACAGATACGCAGTATTTT.

The V call is TRBV19, the J call TRBJ1-2; no clear D gene. Germline assignment: CDR1 LNHDA and CDR2 SQIVND (reference sequence). V lost 6 bases to trimming and J lost 3 bases, with 17 bases between them. This CDR3 has 15 amino acids. The CDR3 DNA sequence: TGTGCCAGTAGGCCGTCAGATGGACGCGACTATGGCTACACCTTC. Encoded protein: CASRPSDGRDYGYTF.

The J gene is TRBJ2-5, the V gene TRBV19; 7 bases are a match to TRBD2. The CDR3 runs 15 residues. Germline CDR1 is LNHDA and CDR2 is SQIVND (reference sequence). V was clipped by 1 base and J by 2 bases; unmatched bases: 4. DNA for the CDR3: TGTGCCAGTAGTATAGGGGGGGGAGTACAAGAGACCCAGTACTTC. This translates into CASSIGGGVQETQYF.

This clone was detected only a few times. V is TRBV16 and J is TRBJ1-1, with D perhaps TRBD1 (5 bases). CDR3 length: 15 amino acids. V lost 1 base, J lost 5 bases, and 14 bases lay in between. CDR1 and CDR2 (germline): KGHSY, FQNENV. This CDR3 is CASSQFVGEGTEAFF. The CDR3 bases are TGTGCCAGCAGCCAATTTGTGGGGGAAGGAACTGAAGCTTTCTTT.